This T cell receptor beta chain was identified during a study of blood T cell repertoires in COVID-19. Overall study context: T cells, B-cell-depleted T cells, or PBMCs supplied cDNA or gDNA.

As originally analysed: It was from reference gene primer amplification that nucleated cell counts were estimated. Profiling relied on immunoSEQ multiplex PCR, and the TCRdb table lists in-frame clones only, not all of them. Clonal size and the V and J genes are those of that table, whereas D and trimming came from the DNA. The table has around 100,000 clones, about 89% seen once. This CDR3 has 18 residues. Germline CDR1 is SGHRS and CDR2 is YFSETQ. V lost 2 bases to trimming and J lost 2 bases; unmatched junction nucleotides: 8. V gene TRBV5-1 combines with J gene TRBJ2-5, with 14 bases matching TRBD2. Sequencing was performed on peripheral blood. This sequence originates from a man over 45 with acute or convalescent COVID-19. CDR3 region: CASSLGLAGGPGQETQYF. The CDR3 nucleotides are TGCGCCAGCAGCTTAGGACTAGCGGGAGGCCCGGGACAAGAGACCCAGTACTTC.